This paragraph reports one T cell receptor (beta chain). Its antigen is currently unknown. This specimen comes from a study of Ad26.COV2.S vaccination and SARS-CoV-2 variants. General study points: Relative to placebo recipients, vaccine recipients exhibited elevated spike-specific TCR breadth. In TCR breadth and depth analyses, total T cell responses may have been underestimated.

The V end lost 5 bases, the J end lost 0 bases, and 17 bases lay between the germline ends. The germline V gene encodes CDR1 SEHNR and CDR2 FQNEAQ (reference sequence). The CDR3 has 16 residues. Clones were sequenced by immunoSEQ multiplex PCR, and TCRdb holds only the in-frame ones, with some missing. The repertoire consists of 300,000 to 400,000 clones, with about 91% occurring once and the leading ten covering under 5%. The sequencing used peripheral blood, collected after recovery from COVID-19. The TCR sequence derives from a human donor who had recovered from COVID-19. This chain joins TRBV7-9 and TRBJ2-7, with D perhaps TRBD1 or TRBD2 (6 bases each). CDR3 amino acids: CASSRGHGGHSYEQYF. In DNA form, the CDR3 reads TGTGCCAGCAGCCGCGGGCATGGGGGGCACTCCTACGAGCAGTACTTC.